The 30 T cell receptor beta chains below all came from one sample that was sequenced in a study of early T cells in non-severe SARS-CoV-2 infection. MiXCR was run by TCRdb on the 5' RACE reads, yielding one entry per CDR3 protein. In the table there are approximately 70,000 distinct CDR3 sequences, 12% of which are singletons. The material was whole blood, obtained at baseline. The receptors were gathered from an adult who was a healthcare worker with PCR-confirmed SARS-CoV-2 infection or an uninfected control (not recorded which).

J is TRBJ2-1 and V is TRBV24-1, with 7 bases matching TRBD1. This CDR3 comprises 14 residues. The germline CDR1 and CDR2 sequences are KGHDR and SFDVKD. J gave up 8 bases and V 3 bases, and 6 bases lay outside the gene matches. The DNA for the CDR3 is TGTGCCACCAGTGATCCTGACAGGGCTGATGAGCAGTTCTTC. Translation: CATSDPDRADEQFF.

This clonotype was found a few times. The CDR3 bases are TGCAGCGTTGACTTGGGGGGCCGCTCCTACAATGAGCAGTTCTTC. It codes for CSVDLGGRSYNEQFF. This rearrangement joins TRBV29-1 to TRBJ2-1, with D tentatively TRBD1 or TRBD2 (6 bases each). From germline, CDR1 is SQVTM and CDR2 ANQGSEA. V was pared by 3 bases and J by 0 bases, with 12 bases between. The CDR3 totals 15 residues.

This clonotype was counted between two and nine times. The rearrangement joins TRBV7-8 to TRBJ1-5; weak D call: TRBD1 (6 bases). Trimming removed 5 bases at V and 3 bases at J, with 17 bases between. Germline V gives CDR1 SGHVS, CDR2 FQNEAQ. This CDR3 region has 16 residues. The chain's CDR3 is CASSDRMRGTNQPQHF. In DNA, the CDR3 is TGTGCCAGCAGCGACCGAATGAGGGGGACCAATCAGCCCCAGCATTTT.

This chain links TRBV6-5 with TRBJ2-1; TRBD2 agrees at 11 bases. This CDR3 spans 15 amino acids. CDR1 is MNHEY, CDR2 SVGAGI, per germline. V gave up 5 bases and J gave up 6 bases; unmatched junction bases: 6. The CDR3 DNA follows: TGTGCCAGCAGTCGAACTAGCGGGGGCACCAATGAGCAGTTCTTC. It translates to CASSRTSGGTNEQFF.

The chain is built from TRBV7-8 and TRBJ2-3; D possibly corresponds to TRBD2 (6 bases). This CDR3 contains 15 residues. Trimming pared 6 bases from V and 2 bases from J, leaving 15 bases between. The germline gives CDR1 SGHVS, CDR2 FQNEAQ. CDR3 sequence: CASRPGRGFTDTQYF. The CDR3 coding sequence is TGTGCCAGCAGACCTGGCCGGGGGTTCACAGATACGCAGTATTTT.

There are many counts of this clonotype. The V and J genes are TRBV27 and TRBJ1-5; D is undetermined. There are 13 residues in the CDR3. With 2 bases removed from V and 7 bases from J, the gap between germline ends came to 9 bases. Germline-derived CDR1 and CDR2 are MNHEY and SMNVEV (reference sequence). The CDR3 here is CASSLAVGQPQHF. CDR3 in DNA: TGTGCCAGCAGTTTAGCGGTTGGGCAGCCCCAGCATTTT.

This clonotype occurred many times. The chain carries TRBV4-3 and TRBJ2-7, with 10 bases lining up with TRBD1. V gave up 4 bases and J gave up 5 bases; unmatched junction bases: 17. In germline, CDR1 is LGHNA, CDR2 YSLEER. The CDR3 runs 18 residues. The CDR3 coding sequence is TGCGCCAGCAGCCGGGGCCCGGGACAGGGGACCAACGTAGACGAGCAGTACTTC. Translated, it gives CASSRGPGQGTNVDEQYF.

V is TRBV10-2 and J is TRBJ2-3, with TRBD2 matching 14 bases. The CDR3 totals 18 residues. Looked up from germline, CDR1 is WSHSY and CDR2 is SAAADI. V lost 6 bases, J lost 5 bases, and 13 bases stayed unmatched. Here the CDR3 DNA reads TGCGCCAGCAGCGGACTAGCGGGGGGCCCAGTGTTGTTAGATACGCAGTATTTT. This sequence encodes CASSGLAGGPVLLDTQYF.

This clonotype was detected only a few times. The CDR3 spells CASSGVLDTQYF. The CDR3 DNA reads TGTGCCAGCAGCGGGGTTCTCGATACGCAGTATTTT. This chain connects TRBV28 to TRBJ2-3; D perhaps matches TRBD2 (5 bases). V was shortened by 6 bases and J by 6 bases, with 10 bases between the two germline ends. The length of the CDR3 is 12 residues. CDR1 is MDHEN and CDR2 is SYDVKM in the germline V gene.

The chain has TRBV6-5 and TRBJ2-2, with D unresolved. The ends were cut back, 6 bases at V and 2 bases at J, with 4 bases in the middle. Per the germline V gene, CDR1 is MNHEY and CDR2 is SVGAGI. This CDR3 region has 12 residues. The CDR3 region is CASRRNTGELFF. In nucleotides, the CDR3 is TGTGCCAGCAGACGAAACACCGGGGAGCTGTTTTTT.

V usage is TRBV18 and J usage is TRBJ1-4; possibly TRBD1 for D (6 bases). V shed 6 bases and J shed 8 bases, with 13 bases lying between them. CDR1 is KGHSH and CDR2 is LQKENI in the germline V gene. CDR3 length: 13 residues. CDR3 in DNA: TGTGCCAGCTCTGGGGCAGGGGAAGAAAAACTGTTTTTT. As protein: CASSGAGEEKLFF.

This clonotype has more than one count but fewer than ten. The V gene is TRBV7-8, the J gene TRBJ1-1; TRBD1 might be the D (5 bases). The CDR3 loop spans 16 amino acids. V was trimmed by 3 bases and J by 4 bases, leaving 18 bases between them. The V gene's germline CDR1 is SGHVS and CDR2 FQNEAQ. DNA for the CDR3: TGTGCCAGCAGCTTGATAAGCTCTGGGGGGACCACTGAAGCTTTCTTT. This translates into CASSLISSGGTTEAFF.

The chain recombines TRBV6-6 with TRBJ2-1; 7 bases map to TRBD2. The CDR3 sequence is 13 residues long. Per the germline V gene, CDR1 is MNHNY and CDR2 is SVGAGI (reference sequence). Trimming cost V 7 bases and J 9 bases; bases outside gene matches: 9. CDR3 nucleotides: TGTGCCAGCACCTCAGAGGGAGGGGTTGAGCAGTTCTTC. Amino acid sequence: CASTSEGGVEQFF.

V is TRBV4-1 and J is TRBJ2-3; tentatively, D is TRBD2 (6 bases). CDR1 is MGHRA, CDR2 YSYEKL, per germline. With 1 base removed from V and 3 bases from J, the gap between germline ends came to 11 bases. The CDR3 loop spans 15 amino acids. The CDR3 DNA reads as TGCGCCAGCAGCCAAGGGACTACAGCAACAGATACGCAGTATTTT. This translates into CASSQGTTATDTQYF.

For this clonotype: A read error is likely, as this CDR3 ends without the conserved phenylalanine or tryptophan. V is TRBV7-8 and J is TRBJ2-7; 8 bases are a match to TRBD2. The CDR3 has 15 residues. The V and J ends lost 5 bases and 4 bases, in that order; junction bases with no gene match: 10. From germline, CDR1 is SGHVS and CDR2 FQNEAQ. The CDR3 sequence is CASSAPGLEGYEQYL. CDR3 DNA sequence: TGTGCCAGCAGCGCTCCGGGACTAGAGGGTTACGAGCAGTACCTC.

In its sample, this clonotype was seen a few times. The chain links TRBV4-3 to TRBJ2-1, with 15 bases identical to TRBD2. Germline CDR1 is LGHNA and CDR2 is YSLEER. The V gene end was trimmed by 2 bases and the J gene end by 10 bases; junction bases not matched to a gene: 6. This CDR3 region has 16 residues. The CDR3 protein is CASSQNPGLAGGEQFF. The CDR3 nucleotides are TGCGCCAGCAGCCAAAATCCGGGACTAGCGGGAGGAGAGCAGTTCTTC.

This clonotype was recorded many times. The chain recombines TRBV11-2 with TRBJ1-1, with unresolved D. Trimming removed 1 base at V and 0 bases at J, with 9 bases between. This CDR3 region has 15 residues. Germline-derived CDR1 and CDR2 are SGHAT and FQNNGV. The CDR3 sequence is CASSLVVVVNTEAFF. DNA for the CDR3: TGTGCCAGCAGCTTAGTCGTTGTGGTGAACACTGAAGCTTTCTTT.

Only a few counts were recorded for this clonotype. The V and J genes are TRBV18 and TRBJ1-2; the D gene is possibly TRBD1 (5 bases). The CDR3 covers 14 residues. The V gene lost 1 base and the J gene lost 6 bases, with 12 bases spanning the gap. Per germline, CDR1 KGHSH and CDR2 LQKENI. CDR3 amino acids: CASSPLQGGDGYTF. The CDR3 region has the DNA TGTGCCAGCTCACCACTCCAGGGTGGGGATGGCTACACCTTC.

V is TRBV2 and J is TRBJ1-4; D is unclear. Germline V lookup: CDR1 SNHLY, CDR2 FYNNEI. CDR3 length equals 15 residues. Deletions cut 3 bases from V and 0 bases from J, with 8 bases between. Here the CDR3 reads CASSDRGATNEKLFF. The CDR3 DNA reads as TGTGCCAGCAGTGATCGGGGTGCAACTAATGAAAAACTGTTTTTT.

Only one count was recorded for this clonotype. The V call is TRBV11-2, the J call TRBJ2-7, with 8 bases that match TRBD2. Germline V CDR1 and CDR2: SGHAT, FQNNGV. V was clipped by 4 bases and J by 4 bases; unmatched bases: 9. This CDR3 is built from 15 residues. CDR3 sequence (DNA): TGTGCCAGCAGCTCCTTAGCGGGGCGACATTACGAGCAGTACTTC. As protein: CASSSLAGRHYEQYF.

This clonotype was counted between two and nine times. The rearrangement uses TRBV4-2 and TRBJ1-5; D is possibly TRBD1 (5 bases). Trimming removed 3 bases at V and 5 bases at J, with 14 bases between. Germline V gives CDR1 LGHNA, CDR2 YNFKEQ. This CDR3 has 15 amino acids. The CDR3 here is CASSQGPVPYQPQHF. CDR3 nucleotides: TGTGCCAGCAGCCAGGGGCCAGTACCTTATCAGCCCCAGCATTTT.

The sample holds many counts of this clonotype. V is TRBV3-1 and J is TRBJ2-5; TRBD1 might be the D (6 bases). V gave up 4 bases and J gave up 3 bases, with 12 bases separating them. Germline V gives CDR1 LGHDT, CDR2 YNNKEL (reference sequence). The CDR3 runs to 14 residues. CDR3 DNA: TGTGCCAGCAGCCCAAGGGACACAGAAGAGACCCAGTACTTC. It codes for CASSPRDTEETQYF.

This clonotype came up a few times. The chain joins TRBV7-2 to TRBJ2-3; a possible D gene is TRBD1 (6 bases). The V gene's germline CDR1 is SGHTA and CDR2 FQGNSA. The CDR3 contains 15 residues. V was shortened by 3 bases and J by 1 base, with 11 bases between the two germline ends. CDR3 sequence: CASSFEGVGTDTQYF. CDR3 coding DNA: TGTGCCAGCAGCTTTGAGGGGGTAGGCACAGATACGCAGTATTTT.

The genes are TRBV2 and TRBJ2-1; 14 bases are shared with TRBD2. V was pared by 6 bases and J by 3 bases, with 4 bases of the junction left unmatched. The CDR3 consists of 16 residues. Germline loops: CDR1 SNHLY, CDR2 FYNNEI. DNA of the CDR3: TGTGCCAGCAGCGCGGGGACTAGCGGGGGCTACAATGAGCAGTTCTTC. Protein product: CASSAGTSGGYNEQFF.

This clonotype was seen at least ten times. The rearrangement joins TRBV19 to TRBJ2-2; D is possibly TRBD2 (6 bases). The V gene's germline CDR1 is LNHDA and CDR2 SQIVND (reference sequence). The V and J ends lost 11 bases and 4 bases respectively, with 11 bases between them. The length of the CDR3 is 12 residues. CDR3 DNA: TGTGCCGGTGGAGGGTTCACCGGGGAGCTGTTTTTT. Amino acids: CAGGGFTGELFF.

The chain combines TRBV2 with TRBJ1-6; 8 bases fit TRBD1. Germline V gene data show CDR1 as SNHLY and CDR2 as FYNNEI. The V gene end was trimmed by 6 bases and the J gene end by 7 bases; junction bases not matched to a gene: 8. The CDR3 covers 15 residues. The CDR3 reads CASSSTGAVNSPLHF. CDR3 coding DNA: TGTGCCAGCAGCTCGACAGGGGCGGTGAATTCACCCCTCCACTTT.

This clonotype was seen only once. The chain combines TRBV18 with TRBJ1-5, with D unclear. Trimming cost V 1 base and J 0 bases, with 10 bases left between them. Germline V gene lookup returns CDR1 KGHSH and CDR2 LQKENI. The CDR3 is 16 residues long. DNA for the CDR3: TGTGCCAGCTCACCACGGAGGCAGACTAGCAATCAGCCCCAGCATTTT. Protein product: CASSPRRQTSNQPQHF.

This chain joins TRBV18 and TRBJ1-3; 8 bases are shared with TRBD1. This CDR3 has 16 amino acids. Germline CDR1 is KGHSH and CDR2 is LQKENI. V dropped 3 bases and J dropped 3; count of bases not matched to a gene: 7. The chain's CDR3 is CASSPLGQGDGNTIYF. DNA of the CDR3: TGTGCCAGCTCACCGCTTGGACAGGGAGATGGAAACACCATATATTTT.

This clonotype was counted ten times or more. The rearrangement joins TRBV4-3 to TRBJ1-2; D is possibly TRBD1 (5 bases). V lost 1 base to trimming and J lost 2 bases, with 11 bases between them. This CDR3 is built from 15 residues. Germline CDR1 LGHNA, CDR2 YSLEER. In DNA form, the CDR3 reads TGCGCCAGCAGCCAAGGTTCCGACAGCAACTATGGCTACACCTTC. This translates into CASSQGSDSNYGYTF.

This clonotype is medium-sized by share. V and J are TRBV29-1 and TRBJ2-2, with 7 bases fitting TRBD1. This CDR3 contains 13 residues. The ends lost 6 bases at V and 1 base at J; junction bases unmatched: 2. Germline V gene sequence: CDR1 SQVTM, CDR2 ANQGSEA. This chain's CDR3 is CSVTGRNTGELFF. The CDR3 DNA follows: TGCAGCGTGACAGGGCGGAACACCGGGGAGCTGTTTTTT.